Included here is one T cell receptor beta chain sequence, with context. Its antigen is unidentified. The CDR3 spans 15 residues. Germline V lookup: CDR1 MNHEY, CDR2 SMNVEV (reference sequence). Trimming removed 5 bases from V and 4 bases from J; junction bases left unmatched: 6. The data were produced by immunoSEQ multiplex PCR, yet TCRdb's version contains in-frame clones alone and is incomplete. The data show some 30,000 clones, with approximately 86% seen just once and about 1.1% held by the top ten. This sample was taken from a study of T cells in narcolepsy. Broader study findings: No autoreactive T cell clone sequences appeared in some memory CD4+ repertoires. Same-patient CSF and blood CD4+ T cell clonotypes included HCRT-specific and TRIB2-specific autoreactive ones. Reportedly, autoreactive clonotypes were serially detected in patients' blood but not controls'.

Sequenced input: CD45RA- memory CD4+ T cells from PBMCs. V gene TRBV27 combines with J gene TRBJ1-5; TRBD1 aligns across 9 bases. This clonotype originated in a human donor with narcolepsy. Here the CDR3 reads CASSETGGPNQPQHF. The DNA of the CDR3 is TGTGCCAGCAGTGAGACAGGGGGGCCGAATCAGCCCCAGCATTTT.